This T cell receptor (beta chain) was sequenced in a study of cytomegalovirus exposure and HLA in healthy donors. Study-level information: It was reported in a later analysis that the same platform had been used for the 120 validation repertoires as for the 550 to 700 first-cohort repertoires. Overall study results and limits: The study flagged about 160 TCR beta chains as cytomegalovirus-associated. With high specificity and sensitivity, the classifier reportedly diagnosed cytomegalovirus status.

With regard to this clone: Its specificity is unknown.

Profiling relied on immunoSEQ multiplex PCR, and the TCRdb table lists in-frame clones only, not all of them. This repertoire shows around 60,000 clones, about nine tenths found once; its top ten account for approximately 3%. The specimen was PBMCs. This receptor was identified in a man aged 18-30 years in good health and CMV-seronegative.

The CDR3 DNA reads TGTGCCAGTAGTATGGAGAGCTCCTACAATGAGCAGTTCTTC. Its translation is CASSMESSYNEQFF. The V call is TRBV19, the J call TRBJ2-1; D ambiguous. This CDR3 contains 14 residues. V was trimmed by 3 bases and J by 0 bases, leaving 6 bases between them. The germline gives CDR1 LNHDA, CDR2 SQIVND (reference sequence).